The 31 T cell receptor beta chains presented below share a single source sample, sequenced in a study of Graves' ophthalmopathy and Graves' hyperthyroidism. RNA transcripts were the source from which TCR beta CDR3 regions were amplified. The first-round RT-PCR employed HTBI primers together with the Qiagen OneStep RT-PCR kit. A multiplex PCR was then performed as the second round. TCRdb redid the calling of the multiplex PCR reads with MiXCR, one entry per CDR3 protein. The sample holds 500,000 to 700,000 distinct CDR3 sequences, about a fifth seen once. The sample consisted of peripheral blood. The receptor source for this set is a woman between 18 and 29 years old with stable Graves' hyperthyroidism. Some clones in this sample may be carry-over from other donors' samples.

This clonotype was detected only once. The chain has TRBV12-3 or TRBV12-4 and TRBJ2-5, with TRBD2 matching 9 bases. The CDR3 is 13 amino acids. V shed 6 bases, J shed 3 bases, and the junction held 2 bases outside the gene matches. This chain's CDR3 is CASSGLAKETQYF. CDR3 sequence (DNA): TGTGCCAGCAGCGGACTAGCGAAAGAGACCCAGTACTTC.

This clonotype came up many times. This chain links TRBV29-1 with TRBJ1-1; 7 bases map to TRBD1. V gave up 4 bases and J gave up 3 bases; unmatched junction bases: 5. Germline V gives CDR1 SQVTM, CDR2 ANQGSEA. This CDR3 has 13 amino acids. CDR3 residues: CSVGGQMDTEAFF. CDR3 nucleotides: TGCAGCGTTGGGGGACAGATGGACACTGAAGCTTTCTTT.

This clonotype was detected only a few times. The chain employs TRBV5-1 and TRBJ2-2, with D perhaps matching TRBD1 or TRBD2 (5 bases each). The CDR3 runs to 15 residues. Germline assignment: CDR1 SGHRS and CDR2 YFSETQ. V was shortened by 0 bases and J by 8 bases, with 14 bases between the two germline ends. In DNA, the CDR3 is TGCGCCAGCAGCTTGGGGGGGACCGCGAGAGGGGAGCTGTTTTTT. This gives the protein CASSLGGTARGELFF.

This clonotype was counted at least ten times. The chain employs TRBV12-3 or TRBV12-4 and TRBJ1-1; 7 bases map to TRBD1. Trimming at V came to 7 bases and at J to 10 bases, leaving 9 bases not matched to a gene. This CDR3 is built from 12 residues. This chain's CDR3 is CASTPQGEIAFF. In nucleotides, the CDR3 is TGTGCCAGCACTCCCCAGGGGGAAATAGCTTTCTTT.

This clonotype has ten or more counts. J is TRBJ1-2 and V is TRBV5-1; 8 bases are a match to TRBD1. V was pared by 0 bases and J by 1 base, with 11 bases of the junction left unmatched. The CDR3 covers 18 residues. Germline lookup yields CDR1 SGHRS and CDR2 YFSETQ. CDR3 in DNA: TGCGCCAGCAGCTTGGCCTGGCGGACAGGGCCGCTTAACTATGGCTACACCTTC. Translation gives CASSLAWRTGPLNYGYTF.

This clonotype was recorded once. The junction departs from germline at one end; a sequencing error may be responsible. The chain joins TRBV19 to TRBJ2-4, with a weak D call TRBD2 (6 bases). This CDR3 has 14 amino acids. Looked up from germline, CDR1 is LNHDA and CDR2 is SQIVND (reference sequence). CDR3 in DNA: TGTGCCAGTAGTAGCCCGGGAGCCAAAAACATTAAGTACTTC. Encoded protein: CASSSPGAKNIKYF.

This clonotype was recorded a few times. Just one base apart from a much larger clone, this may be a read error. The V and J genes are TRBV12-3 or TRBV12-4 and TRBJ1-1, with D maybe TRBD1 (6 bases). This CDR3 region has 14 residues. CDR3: CASSFQGGDTEACF. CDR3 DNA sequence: TGTGCCAGCAGTTTTCAGGGAGGGGACACTGAAGCTTGCTTT.

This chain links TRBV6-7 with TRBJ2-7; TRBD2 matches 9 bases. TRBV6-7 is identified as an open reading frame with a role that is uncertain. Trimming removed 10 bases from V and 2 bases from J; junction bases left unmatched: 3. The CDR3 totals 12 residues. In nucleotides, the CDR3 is TGTGCCATGGTAGCGGGAGCCTACGAGCAGTACTTC. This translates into CAMVAGAYEQYF.

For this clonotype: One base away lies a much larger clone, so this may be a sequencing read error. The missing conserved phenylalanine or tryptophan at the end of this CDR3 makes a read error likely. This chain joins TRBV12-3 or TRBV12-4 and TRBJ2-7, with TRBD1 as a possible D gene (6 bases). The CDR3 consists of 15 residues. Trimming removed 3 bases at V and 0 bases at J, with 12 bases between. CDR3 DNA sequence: TGTGCCAGCAGTTTTGGGGGCATAGGCTCCTACGAGCAGTACATC. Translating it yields CASSFGGIGSYEQYI.

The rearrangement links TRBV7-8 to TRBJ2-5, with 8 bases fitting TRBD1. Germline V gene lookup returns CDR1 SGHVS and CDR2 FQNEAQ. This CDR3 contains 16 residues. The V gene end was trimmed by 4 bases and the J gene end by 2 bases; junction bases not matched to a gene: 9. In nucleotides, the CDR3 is TGTGCCAGCAGCTCTAACAGGGGGGTCGGGCAAGAGACCCAGTACTTC. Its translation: CASSSNRGVGQETQYF.

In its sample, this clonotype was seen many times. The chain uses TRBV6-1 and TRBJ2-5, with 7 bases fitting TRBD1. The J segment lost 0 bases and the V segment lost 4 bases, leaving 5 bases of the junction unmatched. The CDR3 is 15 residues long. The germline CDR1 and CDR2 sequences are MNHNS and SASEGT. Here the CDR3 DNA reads TGTGCCAGCAGTGGTTTGGGACAGCACCAAGAGACCCAGTACTTC. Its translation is CASSGLGQHQETQYF.

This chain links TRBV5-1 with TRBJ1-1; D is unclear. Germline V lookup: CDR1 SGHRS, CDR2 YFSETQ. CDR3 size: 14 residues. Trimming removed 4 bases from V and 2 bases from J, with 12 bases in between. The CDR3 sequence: CASSPLQTNTEAFF. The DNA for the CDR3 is TGCGCCAGCAGCCCCCTCCAGACTAACACTGAAGCTTTCTTT.

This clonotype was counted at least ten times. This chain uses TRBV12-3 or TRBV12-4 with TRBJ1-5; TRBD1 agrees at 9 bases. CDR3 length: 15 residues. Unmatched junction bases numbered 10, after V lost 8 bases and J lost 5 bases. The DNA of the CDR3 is TGTGCCAGCCTCCCGGGGACAGGGCGTGATCAGCCCCAGCATTTT. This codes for CASLPGTGRDQPQHF.

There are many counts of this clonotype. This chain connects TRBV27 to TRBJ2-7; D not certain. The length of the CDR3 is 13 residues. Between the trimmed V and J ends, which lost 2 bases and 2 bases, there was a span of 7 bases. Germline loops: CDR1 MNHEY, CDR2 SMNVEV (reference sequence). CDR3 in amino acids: CASSLAITYEQYF. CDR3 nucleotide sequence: TGTGCCAGCAGTTTAGCGATAACCTACGAGCAGTACTTC.

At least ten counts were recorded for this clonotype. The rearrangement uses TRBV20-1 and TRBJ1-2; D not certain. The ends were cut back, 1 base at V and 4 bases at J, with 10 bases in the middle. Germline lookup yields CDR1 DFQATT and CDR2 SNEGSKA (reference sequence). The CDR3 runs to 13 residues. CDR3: CSARGKRVYGYTF. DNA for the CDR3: TGCAGTGCTAGAGGAAAAAGGGTCTATGGCTACACCTTC.

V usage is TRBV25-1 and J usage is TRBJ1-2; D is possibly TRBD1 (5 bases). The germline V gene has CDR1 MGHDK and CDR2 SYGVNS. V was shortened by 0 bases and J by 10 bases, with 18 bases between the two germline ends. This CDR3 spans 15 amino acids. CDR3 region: CASSEYGTLPLDYTF. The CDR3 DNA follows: TGTGCCAGCAGTGAATATGGGACCCTTCCCTTGGACTACACCTTC.

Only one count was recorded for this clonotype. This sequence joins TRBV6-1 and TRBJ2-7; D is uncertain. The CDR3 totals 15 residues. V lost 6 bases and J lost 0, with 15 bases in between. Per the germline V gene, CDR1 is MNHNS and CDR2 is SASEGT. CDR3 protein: CASSRTWTDSYEQYF. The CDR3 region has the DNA TGTGCCAGCAGCCGAACCTGGACGGACTCCTACGAGCAGTACTTC.

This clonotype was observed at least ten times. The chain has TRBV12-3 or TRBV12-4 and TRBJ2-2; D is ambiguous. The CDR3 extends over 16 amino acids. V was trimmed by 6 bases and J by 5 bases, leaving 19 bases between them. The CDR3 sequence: CASRPKGSIVTGELFF. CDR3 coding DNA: TGTGCCAGCAGGCCTAAGGGCAGCATCGTTACCGGGGAGCTGTTTTTT.

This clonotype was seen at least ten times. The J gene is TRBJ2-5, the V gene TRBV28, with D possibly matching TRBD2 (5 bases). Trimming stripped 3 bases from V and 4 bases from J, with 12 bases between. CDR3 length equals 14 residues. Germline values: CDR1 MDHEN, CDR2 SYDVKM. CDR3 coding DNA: TGTGCCAGCAGTTTGGCCGGGGTCGCAGAGACCCAGTACTTC. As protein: CASSLAGVAETQYF.

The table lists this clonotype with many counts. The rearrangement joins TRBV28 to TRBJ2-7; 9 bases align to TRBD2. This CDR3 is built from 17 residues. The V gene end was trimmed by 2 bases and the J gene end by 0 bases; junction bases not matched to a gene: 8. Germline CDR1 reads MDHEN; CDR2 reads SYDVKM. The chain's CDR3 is CASSLPPSGITSYEQYF. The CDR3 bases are TGTGCCAGCAGTTTACCTCCTAGCGGGATAACCTCCTACGAGCAGTACTTC.

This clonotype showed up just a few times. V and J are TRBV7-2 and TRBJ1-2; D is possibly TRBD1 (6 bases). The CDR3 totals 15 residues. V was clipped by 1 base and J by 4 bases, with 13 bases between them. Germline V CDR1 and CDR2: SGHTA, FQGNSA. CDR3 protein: CASSLGGGAPYGYTF. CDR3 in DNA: TGTGCCAGCAGCTTAGGGGGGGGCGCTCCCTATGGCTACACCTTC. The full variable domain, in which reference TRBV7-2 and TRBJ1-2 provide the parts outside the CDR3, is GAGVSQSPSNKVTEKGKDVELRCDPISGHTALYWYRQSLGQGLEFLIYFQGNSAPDKSGLPSDRFSAERTGGSVSTLTIQRTQQEDSAVYLCASSLGGGAPYGYTFGSGTRLTVV.

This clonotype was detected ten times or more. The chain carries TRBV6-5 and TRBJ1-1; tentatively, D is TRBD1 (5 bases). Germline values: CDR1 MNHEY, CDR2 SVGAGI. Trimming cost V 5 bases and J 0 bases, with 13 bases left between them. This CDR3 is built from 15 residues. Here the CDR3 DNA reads TGTGCCAGCAGTCCAATGGGGCTAATGAACACTGAAGCTTTCTTT. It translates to CASSPMGLMNTEAFF.

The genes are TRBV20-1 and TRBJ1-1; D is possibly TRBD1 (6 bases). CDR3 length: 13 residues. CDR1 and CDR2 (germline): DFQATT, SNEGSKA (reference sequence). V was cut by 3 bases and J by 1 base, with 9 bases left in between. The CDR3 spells CSARMGQNTEAFF. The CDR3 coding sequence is TGCAGTGCTAGGATGGGACAGAACACTGAAGCTTTCTTT.

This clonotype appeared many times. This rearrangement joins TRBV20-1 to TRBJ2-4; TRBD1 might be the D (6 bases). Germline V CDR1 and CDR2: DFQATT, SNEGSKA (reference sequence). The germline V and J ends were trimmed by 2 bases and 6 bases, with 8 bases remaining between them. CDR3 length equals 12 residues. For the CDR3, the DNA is TGCAGTGCTAGACTACAGGGAAACATTCAGTACTTC. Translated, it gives CSARLQGNIQYF.

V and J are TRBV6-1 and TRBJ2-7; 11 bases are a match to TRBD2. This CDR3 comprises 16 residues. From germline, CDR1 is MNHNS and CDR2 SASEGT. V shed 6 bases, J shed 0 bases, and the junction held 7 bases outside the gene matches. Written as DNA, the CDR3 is TGTGCCAGCAGGGGGGGACTAGCGGTTCTCTCCTACGAGCAGTACTTC. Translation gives CASRGGLAVLSYEQYF.

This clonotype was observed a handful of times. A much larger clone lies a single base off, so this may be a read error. This CDR3 is CASSEPGGSYTGELCF. For the CDR3, the DNA is TGTGCCAGCAGTGAACCAGGGGGGTCTTACACCGGGGAGCTGTGTTTT. J is TRBJ2-2 and V is TRBV6-1, with D perhaps matching TRBD1 (7 bases). This CDR3 is built from 16 residues. CDR1 is MNHNS and CDR2 is SASEGT in the germline V gene.

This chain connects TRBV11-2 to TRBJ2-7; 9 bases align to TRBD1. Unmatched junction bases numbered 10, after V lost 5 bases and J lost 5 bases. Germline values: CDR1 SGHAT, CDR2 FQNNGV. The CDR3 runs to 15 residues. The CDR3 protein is CASSNQADRGHEQYF. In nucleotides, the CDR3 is TGTGCCAGCAGCAACCAGGCGGACAGGGGCCACGAGCAGTACTTC.

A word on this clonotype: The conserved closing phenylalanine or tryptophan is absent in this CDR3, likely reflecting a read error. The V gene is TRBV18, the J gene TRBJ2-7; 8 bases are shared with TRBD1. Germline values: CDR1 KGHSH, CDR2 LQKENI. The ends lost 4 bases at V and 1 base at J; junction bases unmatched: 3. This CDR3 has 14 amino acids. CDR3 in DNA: TGTGCCAGCTCACGGGGACAGGATTCCTACGAGCAGTACTTG. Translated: CASSRGQDSYEQYL.

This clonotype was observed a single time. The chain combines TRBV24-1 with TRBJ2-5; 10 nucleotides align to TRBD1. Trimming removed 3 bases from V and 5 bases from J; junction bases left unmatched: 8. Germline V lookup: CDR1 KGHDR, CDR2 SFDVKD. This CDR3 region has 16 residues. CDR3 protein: CATSDRGGQGTETQYF. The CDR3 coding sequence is TGTGCCACCAGTGATCGGGGGGGACAGGGGACGGAGACCCAGTACTTC.

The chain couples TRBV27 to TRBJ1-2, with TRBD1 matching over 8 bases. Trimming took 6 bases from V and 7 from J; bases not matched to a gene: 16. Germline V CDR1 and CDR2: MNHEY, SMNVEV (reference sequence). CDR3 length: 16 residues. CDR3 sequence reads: CASSQTGTGLPRGYTF. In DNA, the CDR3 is TGTGCCAGCAGCCAGACCGGGACAGGACTACCCCGTGGCTACACCTTC.

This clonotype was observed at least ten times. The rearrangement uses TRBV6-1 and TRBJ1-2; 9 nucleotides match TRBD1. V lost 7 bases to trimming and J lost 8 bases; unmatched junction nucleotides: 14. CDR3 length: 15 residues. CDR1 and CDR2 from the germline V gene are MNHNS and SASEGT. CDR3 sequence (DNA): TGTGCCAGCACCCCAAGGGGGACAGGGTGGGGCGGCTACACCTTC. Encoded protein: CASTPRGTGWGGYTF.